What follows describes a single TCR beta chain. Its antigen is unknown. No base qualities exist here, and no much larger clone lies one base off it. For the CD8 naive samples, CD45RO-negative cells were positively selected for CCR7, yielding a CD45RA+CCR7+ population from which TemRA cells were excluded. The donors were healthy, HIV-negative adults with no recently reported acute infections or vaccinations. Every donor was a Caucasian adult residing in Nashville, Tennessee, USA. Blood was obtained by leukapheresis, after which PBMCs were separated by Ficoll-Histopaque density gradient centrifugation and cryopreserved in liquid nitrogen vapor phase. Purity and quantity of every magnetically sorted T cell population were checked by analytical flow cytometry. From each sorted fraction, genomic DNA was isolated and quantified by UV absorbance on a Nanodrop 2000c. This record belongs to a study of shared clonotypes between healthy human individuals (dated by TCRdb to 2018 to 2020). About the investigation overall: Three men and two women, aged 18 to 49 years, made up the cohort. For each donor, CD4 naive and CD4 memory were each given three plates, CD8 naive was given two plates, and CD8 memory was given one plate. The study deeply sequenced blood TCR repertoires of roughly five healthy adults to estimate repertoire size and the extent of clonotype sharing between individuals. To increase sequencing depth and limit assay-specific biases, TCR repertoire library preparation and sequencing were carried out by different laboratories using diverse techniques. Leukapheresis yielded between about 0.85 and 10 billion PBMCs per donor.

TCR CDR3 regions were amplified from genomic DNA by multiplex PCR using the deep immunoSEQ assay. Extracted genomic DNA from each cell subset was spread evenly across all wells of several immunoSEQ 96-well plates, with each plate serving as a replicate. Each replicate PCR for sorted subsets received 200 ng genomic DNA, equal to roughly 33,000 T cell genomes. The purified libraries were quantified using a Qubit 3.0 fluorometer, sized with a Bioanalyzer 2100, and then quantified again using the KAPA Library Quantification kit. Every immunoSEQ 96-well plate was sequenced on a dedicated single-read 150-cycle Illumina NextSeq 550 flow cell. From the authors' description of their analysis: Because the immunoSEQ output included only junctional sequences and no quality scores, the filtering could not be the same as the filtering used for full-length reads. Sequences were annotated with PyIR, a Python wrapper for IgBLAST v1.9, using IMGT germline references to assign V/J genes and CDR3. Any read was removed if the V/J assignment was weak (E-value above 1e-6), the CDR3 was missing, or the read contained stop codons, out-of-frame junctions, or ambiguous translated residues. V3J clonotypes were defined as sequences sharing an identical inferred V gene, J gene, and CDR3 amino acid sequence. Percentage overlap between repertoires was calculated by dividing the number of shared unique clonotypes by the size of the smaller repertoire. Richness of each repertoire was evaluated using RTK rarefaction, the Chao1 estimator, and Recon v2.1 estimates of unobserved clonotypes. Generation probabilities for all TCRbeta clonotypes obtained by the gDNA method from several donors were computed using OLGA. Drawn from immuneACCESS, this table holds only the in-frame rearrangements with V and J called that TCRdb kept. Clones are partly lost; checked studies trace under half to an unresolved V gene and leave the rest unexplained. V, J and clone size reflect that table, while D and trimming were determined from the DNA. Recorded for this sample are millions of clones; 85% to 95% of them occurred a single time. The ten largest make up around 1.7% of the sample.

Results the study describes overall, beyond this receptor: Sharing across a handful of donors was observed for about 5% of naive CD4, about 3.2% of naive CD8, around 2.5% of memory CD4, and less than 0.45% of memory CD8 clonotypes. The genetic and exposure-history diversity represented was limited by the small number of donors. Clonotypes shared by all four sorted-subset donors showed higher generation probabilities than non-shared clonotypes. Based on pairwise subsampling, the degree of clonotype sharing among donors was expected to be affected by sequencing depth. Naive subsets generally had larger estimated clonotype richness than memory subsets did. Sampling was limited to blood, and TCR repertoires in tissue likely differ from TCR repertoires in blood. Rarefaction of sorted-subset datasets indicated incomplete sequencing despite the large sequencing depth.

The CDR3 sequence holds 14 residues, the cysteine and phenylalanine included. Of the read, only the CDR3 DNA is kept; its 42 bases are in frame from base 1. Compared with germline, V lacks 6 bases and J lacks 6 bases; bases without a gene match: 8. The germline V gene (reference sequence) specifies SEHNR as CDR1 and FQNEAQ as CDR2. Input material: naive CD8+ T cells from PBMCs. The sample's cell subset or site, from its label and the paper: CD45RA+CCR7+. The receptor comes from a man aged 18 to 35 in good health. Some clones in this sample may be carry-over from other donors' samples. The sequence joins TRBV7-9 to TRBJ1-1; 9 bases in the middle match TRBD1. The DNA sequence follows: TGTGCCAGCAGTTCCGGGACAGGGAGCTCTGAAGCTTTCTTT. This encodes CASSSGTGSSEAFF.